This T cell receptor (beta chain) was sequenced in a study of graft-versus-host responses after intestinal transplantation. Study-wide background: Grafts that recipients had were multivisceral, liver-intestinal, or isolated intestinal transplants.

The CDR3 contains 15 residues. CDR1 and CDR2 (germline): SGHRS, YFSETQ. Trimming removed 3 bases from V and 1 base from J, with 13 bases in between. Responder cells labeled with CFSE (roughly 200,000) were co-plated with irradiated stimulator cells labeled with violet dye (roughly 200,000). General study points: Recipient bone marrow held GvH clones, some seen earlier in ileum or blood.

TCRdb's table, derived via immunoSEQ multiplex PCR, lists solely in-frame clones and lacks some. The sample includes roughly 8,600 clones, roughly 30% of them seen just once. This clone was seen more than once but under ten times. The sequencing used alloreactive CD8+ T cells from a mixed lymphocyte reaction culture, collected before intestinal transplant. Subset defined: CFSE-low proliferating T cells sorted from approximately 6-day pre-transplant mixed lymphocyte reaction (GvH or HvG direction). This sequence joins TRBV5-1 and TRBJ2-5, with D maybe TRBD1 (5 bases). The TCR originated in a human patient who received an intestinal transplant. CDR3 region: CASSSGDSLQETQYF. DNA of the CDR3: TGCGCCAGCAGCTCCGGTGACAGTCTCCAAGAGACCCAGTACTTC.